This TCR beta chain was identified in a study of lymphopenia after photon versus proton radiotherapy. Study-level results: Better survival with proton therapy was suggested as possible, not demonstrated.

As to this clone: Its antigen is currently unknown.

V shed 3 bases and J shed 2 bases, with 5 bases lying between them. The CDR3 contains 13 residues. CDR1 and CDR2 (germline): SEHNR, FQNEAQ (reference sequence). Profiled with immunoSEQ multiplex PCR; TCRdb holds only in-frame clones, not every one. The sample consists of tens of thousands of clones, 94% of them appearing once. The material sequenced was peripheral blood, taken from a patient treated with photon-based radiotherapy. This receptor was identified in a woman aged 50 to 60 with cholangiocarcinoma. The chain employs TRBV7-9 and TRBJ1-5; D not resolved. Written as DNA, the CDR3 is TGTGCCAGCAGCTTTGCTGGCAATCAGCCCCAGCATTTT. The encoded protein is CASSFAGNQPQHF.